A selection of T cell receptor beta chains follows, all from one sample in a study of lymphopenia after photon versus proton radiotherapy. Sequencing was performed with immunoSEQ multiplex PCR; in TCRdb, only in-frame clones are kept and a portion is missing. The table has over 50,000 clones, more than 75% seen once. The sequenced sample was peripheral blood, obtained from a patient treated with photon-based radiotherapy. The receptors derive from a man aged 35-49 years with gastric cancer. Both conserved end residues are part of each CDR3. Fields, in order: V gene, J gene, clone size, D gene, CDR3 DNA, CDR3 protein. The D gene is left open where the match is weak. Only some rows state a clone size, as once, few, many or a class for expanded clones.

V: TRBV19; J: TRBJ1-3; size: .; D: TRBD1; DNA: TGTGCCAGTGGGGGACAGGGAAACACCATATATTTT; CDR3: CASGGQGNTIYF
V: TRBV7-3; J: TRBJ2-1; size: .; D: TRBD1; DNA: TGTGCCAGCAGCCTCACGACGGGACAGAACTACAATGAGCAGTTCTTC; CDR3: CASSLTTGQNYNEQFF
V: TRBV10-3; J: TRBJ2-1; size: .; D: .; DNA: TGTGCCATCAGTGAGTCGTCCGGGGGGCTCTACAATGAGCAGTTCTTC; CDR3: CAISESSGGLYNEQFF
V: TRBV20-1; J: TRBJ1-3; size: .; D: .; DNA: TGCAGTGCTAAGGGGGGGAACACCATATATTTT; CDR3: CSAKGGNTIYF
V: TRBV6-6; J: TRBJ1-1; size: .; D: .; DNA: TGTGCCAGCACTCCGGGGGGGCCGGACACTGAAGCTTTCTTT; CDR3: CASTPGGPDTEAFF
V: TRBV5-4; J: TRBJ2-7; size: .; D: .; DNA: TGTGCCAGCAGCTTGGGGGGACATCGATCCTACGAGCAGTACTTC; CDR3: CASSLGGHRSYEQYF
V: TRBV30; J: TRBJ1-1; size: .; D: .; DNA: TGTGCCTGGAGCCTAAAGGGGTTATCTGAAGCTTTCTTT; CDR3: CAWSLKGLSEAFF
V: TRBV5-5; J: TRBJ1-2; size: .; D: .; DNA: TGTGCCAGCAGCTTAGTGCAGGGACCCTTCTATGGCTACACCTTC; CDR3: CASSLVQGPFYGYTF
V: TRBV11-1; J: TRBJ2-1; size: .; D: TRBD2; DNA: TGTGCCAGCAGCTTGGGAACTAGCGGGGGTAATGAGCAGTTCTTC; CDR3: CASSLGTSGGNEQFF
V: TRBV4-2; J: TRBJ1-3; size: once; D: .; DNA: TGTGCCAGCAGCCCTAAGACAATGGACACGGCCCGAAACACCATATATTTT; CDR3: CASSPKTMDTARNTIYF
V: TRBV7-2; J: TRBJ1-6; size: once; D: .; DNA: TGTGCCAGCAGCTTACAGGGGAATATCCTCTTAAATTCACCCCTCCACTTT; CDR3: CASSLQGNILLNSPLHF
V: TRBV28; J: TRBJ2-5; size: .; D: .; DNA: TGTGCCAGCAATACAGGGTACCAAGAGACCCAGTACTTC; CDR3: CASNTGYQETQYF
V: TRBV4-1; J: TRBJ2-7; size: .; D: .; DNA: TGCGCCAGCAGCCCGGAATCAGGCGAGCAGTACTTC; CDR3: CASSPESGEQYF
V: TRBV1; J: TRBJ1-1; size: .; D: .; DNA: TGCACCAGCAGCCAAGATCTTGGAAATCTGAGCACTGAAGCTTTCTTT; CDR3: CTSSQDLGNLSTEAFF